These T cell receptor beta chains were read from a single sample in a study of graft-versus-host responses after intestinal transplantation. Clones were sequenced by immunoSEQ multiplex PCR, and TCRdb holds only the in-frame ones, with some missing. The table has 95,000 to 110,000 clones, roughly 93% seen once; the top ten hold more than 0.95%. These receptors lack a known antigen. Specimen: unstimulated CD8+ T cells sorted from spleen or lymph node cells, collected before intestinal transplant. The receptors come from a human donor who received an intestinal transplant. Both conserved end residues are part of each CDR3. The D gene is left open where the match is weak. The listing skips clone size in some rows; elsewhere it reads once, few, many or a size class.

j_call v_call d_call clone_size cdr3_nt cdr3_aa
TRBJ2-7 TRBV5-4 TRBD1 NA TGTGCCAGCAGCTTTCTAGGGGGCGCCGCCTACGAGCAGTACTTC CASSFLGGAAYEQYF
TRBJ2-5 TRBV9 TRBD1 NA TGTGCCAGCAGCCCAGGGACAGCACGCCTAGAGACCCAGTACTTC CASSPGTARLETQYF
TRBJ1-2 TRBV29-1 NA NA TGCAGCGTTGAGAAAGGAGATGGCTACACCTTC CSVEKGDGYTF
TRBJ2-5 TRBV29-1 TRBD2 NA TGCAGCGTTTTTAGGGAGGGGACCCAGTACTTC CSVFREGTQYF
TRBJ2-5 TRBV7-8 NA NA TGTGCCAGCAGCTTATGGGGGATAGACGGCGGGGAGACCCAGTACTTC CASSLWGIDGGETQYF
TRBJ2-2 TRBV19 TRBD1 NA TGTGCCAGTAGTAGTAAGGCAGGGGGTGGACTGGGGGAGCTGTTTTTT CASSSKAGGGLGELFF
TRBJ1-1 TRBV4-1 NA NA TGCGCCAGCAGCGGGTACAGGGCGAACACTGAAGCTTTCTTT CASSGYRANTEAFF
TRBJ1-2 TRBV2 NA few TGTGCCAGCTACGATCCTTCCAACTATGGCTACACCTTC CASYDPSNYGYTF
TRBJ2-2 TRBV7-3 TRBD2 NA TGTGCCAGCAGCTTAGAGGCACTAGCGGGGGGGGAGCTGTTTTTT CASSLEALAGGELFF
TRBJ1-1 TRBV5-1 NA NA TGCGCCAGCAGCGAGGGGAGCACTGAAGCTTTCTTT CASSEGSTEAFF
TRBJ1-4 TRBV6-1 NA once TGTGCCAGCCGGAGTTGGGGTAGGAATGAAAAACTGTTTTTT CASRSWGRNEKLFF
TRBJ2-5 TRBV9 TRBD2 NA TGTGCCAGCAGCGTCCTAGCGGGGGGAGGAGAGACCCAGTACTTC CASSVLAGGGETQYF
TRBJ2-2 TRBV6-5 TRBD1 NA TGTGCCAGCAGTTACTACGCAGGGGGCGTCGCCGGGGAGCTGTTTTTT CASSYYAGGVAGELFF
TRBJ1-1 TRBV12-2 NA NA TGTGCAAGTCGCTGTGTGGACCGTGAAGCTTTCTTT CASRCVDREAFF
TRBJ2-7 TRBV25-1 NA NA TGTGCCAGCAGTGAATCCTGGACGGACGGCTACGAGCAGTACTTC CASSESWTDGYEQYF
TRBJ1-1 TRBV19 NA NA TGTGCCAGTAGTATGTTCGTAGTCCGGGGGCTCGGCACTGAAGCTTTCTTT CASSMFVVRGLGTEAFF
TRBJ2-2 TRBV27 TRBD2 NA TGTGCCAGCAGTTTCCAGGGACTAGCGGGGACATCAACCGGGGAGCTGTTTTTT CASSFQGLAGTSTGELFF
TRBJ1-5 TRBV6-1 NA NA TGTGCCAGCAGTCCAGGGGACAATCAGCCCCAGCATTTT CASSPGDNQPQHF
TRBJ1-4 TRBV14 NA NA TGTGCCAGCAGCTTCCGGTTATTTACTAATGAAAAACTGTTTTTT CASSFRLFTNEKLFF
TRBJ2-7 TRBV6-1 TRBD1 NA TGTGCCAGCAGTGCCACAGGGGGCTCGGGCGAGCAGTACTTC CASSATGGSGEQYF
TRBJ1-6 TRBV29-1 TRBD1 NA TGCATCCTAGTGGGACAGCGGCGTAATAGTGATTCACCCCTCCACTTT CILVGQRRNSDSPLHF
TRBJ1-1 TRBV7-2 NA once TGTGCCAGCAGCTTAGGGCCGGGGCGAAACACTGAAGCTTTCTTT CASSLGPGRNTEAFF
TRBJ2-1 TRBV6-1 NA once TGTGCCAGCGCTGCGGGGTTCGCCCCTAGGGATGAGCAGTTCTTC CASAAGFAPRDEQFF
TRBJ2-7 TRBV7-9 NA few TGTGCCAGCAGCGAAAGGTCCTACGAGCAGTACTTC CASSERSYEQYF
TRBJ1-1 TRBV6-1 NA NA TGTGCCAGCAGTGCCCCAGACTGGGGGACGAGAAACACTGAAGCTTTCTTT CASSAPDWGTRNTEAFF
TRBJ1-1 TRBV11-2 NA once TGTGCCAGCAGCTTAGGCGCAGGGTTCGGAACTGAAGCTTTCTTT CASSLGAGFGTEAFF
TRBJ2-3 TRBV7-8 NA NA TGTGCCAGCAGCGGCTCGGCGGGGGCGCCCGGGGCAGATACGCAGTATTTT CASSGSAGAPGADTQYF
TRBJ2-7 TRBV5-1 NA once TGCGCCAGCAGCTGGGACAAAGCCTACGAGCAGTACTTC CASSWDKAYEQYF
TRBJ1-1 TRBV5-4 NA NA TGTGCCAGCTACGATAGGAGTGCGAACACTGAAGCTTTCTTT CASYDRSANTEAFF
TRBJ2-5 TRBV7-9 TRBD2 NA TGTGCCAGCACCCCACTAGCGGCCCAAGAGACCCAGTACTTC CASTPLAAQETQYF
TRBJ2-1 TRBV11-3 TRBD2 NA TGTGCCAGCAGCTTAATCGGGGGGGGACCCTACAATGAGCAGTTCTTC CASSLIGGGPYNEQFF
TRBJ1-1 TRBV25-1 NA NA TGTGCCAGCAGACAGGGAGCCCCATCTGAAGCTTTCTTT CASRQGAPSEAFF
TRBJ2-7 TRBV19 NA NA TGTGCCAGTAGTCCCCTTGGGGTGGCGTCCGGGAGCTACGAGCAGTACTTC CASSPLGVASGSYEQYF
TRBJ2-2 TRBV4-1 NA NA TGCGCCAGCAGCTCTCAGATTCTAGCGAGTACCGGGGAGCTGTTTTTT CASSSQILASTGELFF
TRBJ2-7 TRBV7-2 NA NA TGTGCCACAGGGGAGGTAACTTACGAGCAGTACTTC CATGEVTYEQYF
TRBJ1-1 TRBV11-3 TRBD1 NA TGTGCCAGCCTGGACAGGGGTACTGAAGCTTTCTTT CASLDRGTEAFF
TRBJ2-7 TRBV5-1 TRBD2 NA TGCGCCAGCAGCTTGGGGCCGGGGAGGGAATACGAGCAGTACTTC CASSLGPGREYEQYF
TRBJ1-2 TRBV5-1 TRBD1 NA TGCGCCAGCAGCTTGGCAGGGACAGGCGAAAAAAACTATGGCTACACCTTC CASSLAGTGEKNYGYTF
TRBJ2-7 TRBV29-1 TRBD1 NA TGCAGCTTTATTCCCGGGACAGGGGGACACGAGCAGTACTTC CSFIPGTGGHEQYF
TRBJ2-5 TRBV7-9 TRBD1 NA TGTGCCAGCAGCTCTGGACAGGGTAGAGAGACCCAGTACTTC CASSSGQGRETQYF
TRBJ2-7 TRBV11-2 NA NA TGTGCCAGCAGCTTGGGGCAGGGGACGTACGAGCAGTACTTC CASSLGQGTYEQYF
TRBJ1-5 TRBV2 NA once TGTGCCAGCAGTGAAGCTCGTTATAGCAATCAGCCCCAGCATTTT CASSEARYSNQPQHF
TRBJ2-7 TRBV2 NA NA TGTGCCAGCAGTGAAAAAGTCCTGAGCTCCTACGAGCAGTACTTC CASSEKVLSSYEQYF
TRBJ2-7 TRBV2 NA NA TGTGCCAGCCTGGACGGAACCTACGAGCAGTACTTC CASLDGTYEQYF
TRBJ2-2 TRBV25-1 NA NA TGTGCCAGCAGGGGTCTTCACACCGGGGAGCTGTTTTTT CASRGLHTGELFF
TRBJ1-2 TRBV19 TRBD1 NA TGTGCCAGTAGTATCGGGCCCCTCGACAGGGGGCGTGATGGCTACACCTTC CASSIGPLDRGRDGYTF